Shown below are 20 T cell receptor beta chains from a single sample sequenced in a study of cytomegalovirus exposure and HLA in healthy donors (dated by TCRdb to 2016 to 2017). Library prep was done by the immunoSEQ multiplex PCR assay. Drawn from immuneACCESS, this table holds only the in-frame rearrangements with V and J called that TCRdb kept. Clones are partly lost; checked studies trace under half to an unresolved V gene and leave the rest unexplained. This sample lists 200,000 to 250,000 clones; roughly 88% were detected once. Clones ranked in the top ten supply more than 12% of the sample. Source material: PBMCs. The receptors were gathered from a woman aged 30 to 39 in good health and CMV-seropositive.

The V and J genes are TRBV14 and TRBJ2-3; D may be TRBD1 or TRBD2 (5 bases each). The V and J ends lost 1 base and 2 bases respectively, with 16 bases between them. Germline CDR1 SGHDN, CDR2 FVKESK. The CDR3 loop spans 17 amino acids. The CDR3 sequence: CASSQVKSGPHTDTQYF. CDR3 nucleotides: TGTGCCAGCAGCCAAGTTAAGTCGGGGCCACACACAGATACGCAGTATTTT.

The gene calls are TRBV28 and TRBJ1-1; 7 positions agree with TRBD1. The ends lost 4 bases at V and 5 bases at J; junction bases unmatched: 16. Germline V CDR1 and CDR2: MDHEN, SYDVKM. CDR3 length equals 17 residues. The CDR3 loop is CASSSTLRQGPRTEAFF. The CDR3, as DNA: TGTGCCAGCAGTTCAACACTCAGACAGGGCCCGAGGACTGAAGCTTTCTTT.

The V gene is TRBV28, the J gene TRBJ2-5; 12 positions agree with TRBD1. This CDR3 is built from 16 residues. With V trimmed by 5 bases and J by 7 bases, 11 bases remained unmatched. Germline V gene data show CDR1 as MDHEN and CDR2 as SYDVKM. The CDR3 bases are TGTGCCAGCAGTCCCCTGGGACAGGGGGCCGAAGGGACCCAGTACTTC. This codes for CASSPLGQGAEGTQYF.

This clone was seen a few times. This chain links TRBV2 with TRBJ1-2; D is possibly TRBD1 (5 bases). CDR3 length: 14 residues. Trimming pared 5 bases from V and 6 bases from J, leaving 16 bases between. Germline-derived CDR1 and CDR2 are SNHLY and FYNNEI. The CDR3 is CASSSGYRYDGYTF. The CDR3 nucleotides are TGTGCCAGCAGTTCAGGGTACCGGTACGATGGCTACACCTTC.

This chain joins TRBV13 and TRBJ2-3; D is possibly TRBD1 (6 bases). Trimming removed 5 bases from V and 0 bases from J, with 15 bases in between. Germline V gene data show CDR1 as PRHDT and CDR2 as FYEKMQ (reference sequence). The CDR3 is made up of 16 amino acids. The CDR3 protein is CASSQGGPHSTDTQYF. CDR3 DNA sequence: TGTGCCAGCAGCCAAGGGGGACCTCACAGCACAGATACGCAGTATTTT.

The V gene is TRBV19, the J gene TRBJ1-5; possibly TRBD1 for D (5 bases). Germline assignment: CDR1 LNHDA and CDR2 SQIVND (reference sequence). The germline V and J ends were trimmed by 7 bases and 2 bases, with 12 bases remaining between them. CDR3 size: 14 residues. The DNA for the CDR3 is TGTGCCAGTAAGAGAGGGGAGGGCAATCAGCCCCAGCATTTT. Translating gives CASKRGEGNQPQHF.

V and J are TRBV7-9 and TRBJ1-1; 8 bases map to TRBD1. Per germline, CDR1 SEHNR and CDR2 FQNEAQ (reference sequence). This CDR3 is 15 amino acids long. V lost 6 bases and J lost 1; bases outside the gene matches: 7. The CDR3 region has the DNA TGTGCCAGCAGACAGACGACAGGGGCGAACACTGAAGCTTTCTTT. Protein: CASRQTTGANTEAFF.

This rearrangement joins TRBV27 to TRBJ1-1; 7 bases map to TRBD1. Germline V lookup: CDR1 MNHEY, CDR2 SMNVEV (reference sequence). CDR3 size: 13 residues. V lost 3 bases, J lost 4 bases, and 2 bases stayed unmatched. CDR3 sequence reads: CASSFTGATEAFF. CDR3 in DNA: TGTGCCAGCAGTTTTACAGGGGCCACTGAAGCTTTCTTT.

This clone appeared once. The chain couples TRBV28 to TRBJ1-2; possible D gene TRBD1, 6 bases. Germline CDR1 reads MDHEN; CDR2 reads SYDVKM. V was shortened by 8 bases and J by 3 bases, with 19 bases between the two germline ends. The CDR3 contains 15 residues. The DNA of the CDR3 is TGTGCCAGCCACGGAGGGGGGGTTTCGGACTATGGCTACACCTTC. As protein: CASHGGGVSDYGYTF.

The chain employs TRBV9 and TRBJ1-1, with 7 bases fitting TRBD1. The V gene's germline CDR1 is SGDLS and CDR2 YYNGEE. The CDR3 loop spans 15 amino acids. V trimming: 4 bases; J trimming: 3 bases; junction bases outside the gene matches: 9. This CDR3 reads CASSKTGDSYTEAFF. In DNA, the CDR3 is TGTGCCAGCAGCAAAACAGGGGATTCGTACACTGAAGCTTTCTTT.

Worth noting for this clone: The sample holds other DNA sequences that translate to the same CDR3. This chain connects TRBV27 to TRBJ2-1; 7 nucleotides match TRBD2. The CDR3 runs to 16 residues. Trimming cost V 1 base and J 0 bases; bases outside gene matches: 3. Germline V CDR1 and CDR2: MNHEY, SMNVEV (reference sequence). The CDR3 DNA follows: TGTGCCAGCAGTTTATACGGCGGGAGCTCCTACAATGAGCAGTTCTTC. This translates into CASSLYGGSSYNEQFF.

This chain joins TRBV14 and TRBJ2-1, with 8 bases aligning to TRBD2. The CDR3 is made up of 13 amino acids. Germline V CDR1 and CDR2: SGHDN, FVKESK. Trimming at V came to 3 bases and at J to 10 bases, leaving 5 bases not matched to a gene. DNA for the CDR3: TGTGCCAGCAGCCAGGACTTAGCGGGAGAGCAGTTCTTC. It specifies CASSQDLAGEQFF.

The chain combines TRBV10-3 with TRBJ1-1; D remains ambiguous. This CDR3 region has 15 residues. Germline values: CDR1 ENHRY, CDR2 SYGVKD. Trimming left V 0 bases short and J 0 bases short, with 8 bases between. CDR3 coding DNA: TGTGCCATCAGTGAGTCCGGGATCATGAACACTGAAGCTTTCTTT. Its translation is CAISESGIMNTEAFF.

The chain uses TRBV28 and TRBJ2-7; TRBD2 aligns across 9 bases. V gave up 1 base and J gave up 3 bases; unmatched junction bases: 4. Looked up from germline, CDR1 is MDHEN and CDR2 is SYDVKM. The CDR3 runs to 15 residues. The CDR3 is CASSLSASGDYEQYF. The CDR3 DNA reads TGTGCCAGCAGTTTATCGGCTAGCGGGGACTACGAGCAGTACTTC.

This chain uses TRBV20-1 with TRBJ2-7; unclear D gene. Trimming left V 5 bases short and J 6 bases short, with 11 bases between. The length of the CDR3 is 11 residues. CDR1 and CDR2 from the germline V gene are DFQATT and SNEGSKA (reference sequence). This chain's CDR3 is CSARGEVEQYF. The CDR3 DNA sequence: TGCAGTGCTCGTGGCGAGGTCGAGCAGTACTTC.

The gene calls are TRBV9 and TRBJ2-1; 12 nucleotides line up with TRBD2. This CDR3 region has 16 residues. The germline V gene encodes CDR1 SGDLS and CDR2 YYNGEE. Losses at the gene ends were 3 bases for V and 6 bases for J; bases not matched to a gene: 7. The CDR3 loop is CASSETSGSFINEQFF. The CDR3 DNA reads as TGTGCCAGCAGCGAGACTAGCGGGAGCTTTATCAATGAGCAGTTCTTC. Full variable domain (outside the CDR3, taken from reference TRBV9 and TRBJ2-1): DSGVTQTPKHLITATGQRVTLRCSPRSGDLSVYWYQQSLDQGLQFLIQYYNGEERAKGNILERFSAQQFPDLHSELNLSSLELGDSALYFCASSETSGSFINEQFFGPGTRLTVL.

The chain combines TRBV5-6 with TRBJ1-2; 10 nucleotides line up with TRBD1. The V segment lost 4 bases and the J segment 8 bases; nucleotides outside the gene matches: 5. The germline V gene has CDR1 SGHDT and CDR2 YYEEEE. The CDR3 is made up of 13 amino acids. The CDR3 protein is CASSVRTGGGYTF. The CDR3 nucleotides read TGTGCCAGCAGCGTACGGACAGGGGGAGGCTACACCTTC.

The genes are TRBV5-4 and TRBJ2-7; TRBD2 matches at 9 bases. Trimming at V came to 2 bases and at J to 2 bases, leaving 5 bases not matched to a gene. The CDR3 length is 15 residues. Germline V gene lookup returns CDR1 SGHNT and CDR2 YYREEE (reference sequence). The CDR3 DNA follows: TGTGCCAGCAGCTTCTTTGCGGGAGGGCCCTACGAGCAGTACTTC. Translated, it gives CASSFFAGGPYEQYF.

This chain uses TRBV19 with TRBJ2-7; the match to TRBD2 covers 9 bases. Germline V gene data show CDR1 as LNHDA and CDR2 as SQIVND (reference sequence). V gave up 0 bases and J gave up 3 bases; unmatched junction bases: 3. This CDR3 has 15 residues. The DNA for the CDR3 is TGTGCCAGTAGTATAGAAGGTAGCGGGAGCTACGAGCAGTACTTC. Encoded protein: CASSIEGSGSYEQYF.

The CDR3, as DNA: TGTGCCAGTAGTTTAACAGGGGGCCGCACAGATACGCAGTATTTT. Its translation is CASSLTGGRTDTQYF. V is TRBV19 and J is TRBJ2-3; 9 nucleotides line up with TRBD1. Germline V gene sequence: CDR1 LNHDA, CDR2 SQIVND (reference sequence). With 5 bases clipped from V and 1 base from J, the junction kept 4 bases outside the gene matches. This CDR3 is built from 15 residues.